What follows are 20 T cell receptor beta chains derived from one specimen sequenced in a study of long-term antiretroviral therapy in people with HIV. The assay, immunoSEQ v3.0, was run at survey level. Sequenced by immunoSEQ multiplex PCR; TCRdb stores in-frame clones only, minus some. The data show about 20,000 clones, under 90% seen once. Sequenced here: unsorted PBMCs, sampled around 2.4 years after starting antiretroviral therapy. The receptor set was obtained from a man aged 35 to 55 with HIV.

The chain has TRBV9 and TRBJ2-7; a possible D gene is TRBD2 (6 bases). CDR3 length: 14 amino acids. Germline V gene sequence: CDR1 SGDLS, CDR2 YYNGEE. V shed 4 bases and J shed 5 bases, with 16 bases lying between them. The CDR3, as DNA: TGTGCCAGCAGCTTAGCCTCCGGGGGTAACGAGCAGTACTTC. It is translated as CASSLASGGNEQYF.

The CDR3 nucleotides read TGTGCCAGCAGCGTGGACGGCCAGAGCTCCTACGAGCAGTACTTC. Translating it yields CASSVDGQSSYEQYF. The rearrangement links TRBV9 to TRBJ2-7; no clear D. There are 15 residues in the CDR3. V was clipped by 2 bases and J by 0 bases, with 12 bases between them. Germline V gene data show CDR1 as SGDLS and CDR2 as YYNGEE.

This sequence joins TRBV5-8 and TRBJ2-4, with 9 positions matching TRBD2. The V and J ends lost 0 bases and 8 bases, in that order; junction bases with no gene match: 12. The CDR3 length is 17 residues. The V gene's germline CDR1 is SGHTS and CDR2 YDEGEE. Written as DNA, the CDR3 is TGTGCCAGCAGCTTGGAAGGCGGGGGGGCCTGGTTGGACATTCAGTACTTC. It translates to CASSLEGGGAWLDIQYF.

The chain uses TRBV19 and TRBJ2-7; D is unclear. The CDR3 runs 15 residues. The ends were cut back, 6 bases at V and 2 bases at J, with 17 bases in the middle. Germline loops: CDR1 LNHDA, CDR2 SQIVND (reference sequence). The CDR3 spells CASSKDGLRPYEQYF. CDR3 nucleotides: TGTGCCAGTAGCAAAGACGGCCTGAGGCCCTACGAGCAGTACTTC.

V gene TRBV7-8 combines with J gene TRBJ2-2; 12 nucleotides align to TRBD2. After removal of 6 bases from V and 7 bases from J, the junction contained 6 bases not matched to a gene. The V gene's germline CDR1 is SGHVS and CDR2 FQNEAQ. The CDR3 is made up of 15 amino acids. The CDR3, as DNA: TGTGCCAGCAGTTCTAGCGGGGGGGCAGGCGGGGAGCTGTTTTTT. It encodes CASSSSGGAGGELFF.

V usage is TRBV13 and J usage is TRBJ1-1, with 8 bases aligning to TRBD1. The trim removed 5 bases at V and 11 bases at J, leaving 16 bases unmatched. This CDR3 comprises 15 residues. Germline values: CDR1 PRHDT, CDR2 FYEKMQ (reference sequence). The CDR3 protein is CASSPQGGIRDTAFF. The CDR3 DNA reads as TGTGCCAGCAGCCCACAGGGGGGGATTCGAGATACGGCTTTCTTT.

V and J are TRBV4-2 and TRBJ2-2, with a tentative D call TRBD2 (6 bases). CDR3 length equals 19 residues. Germline lookup yields CDR1 LGHNA and CDR2 YNFKEQ. V dropped 1 base and J dropped 3 bases, with 21 bases sitting between them. CDR3 residues: CASSQAPGEFERDTGELFF. The CDR3 DNA is TGTGCCAGCAGCCAAGCTCCCGGGGAGTTCGAGCGGGACACCGGGGAGCTGTTTTTT.

The gene calls are TRBV7-2 and TRBJ2-1; D remains unclear. Germline CDR1 SGHTA, CDR2 FQGNSA. The ends were cut back, 2 bases at V and 10 bases at J, with 6 bases in the middle. CDR3 length: 11 residues. DNA of the CDR3: TGTGCCAGCAGCTTACTCGAGGAGCAGTTCTTC. This gives the protein CASSLLEEQFF.

This clone appeared a single time. The CDR3 reads CASSIGQGYEQYF. In DNA form, the CDR3 reads TGTGCCAGTAGTATAGGGCAGGGCTACGAGCAGTACTTC. The rearrangement uses TRBV19 and TRBJ2-7; D might be TRBD1 (5 bases). The germline V and J ends were trimmed by 1 base and 3 bases, with 7 bases remaining between them. The CDR3 length is 13 residues. From germline, CDR1 is LNHDA and CDR2 SQIVND (reference sequence).

The chain carries TRBV9 and TRBJ2-7; 9 bases are a match to TRBD1. This CDR3 region has 14 residues. Germline lookup yields CDR1 SGDLS and CDR2 YYNGEE. V shed 4 bases, J shed 6 bases, and the junction held 8 bases outside the gene matches. CDR3 sequence reads: CASSPRDREPEQYF. CDR3 DNA sequence: TGTGCCAGCAGCCCCCGGGACAGGGAACCCGAGCAGTACTTC.

The chain employs TRBV6-5 and TRBJ2-1; D possibly matches TRBD1 or TRBD2 (5 bases each). V was pared by 2 bases and J by 10 bases, with 21 bases between. The germline V gene has CDR1 MNHEY and CDR2 SVGAGI. The CDR3 runs 16 residues. For the CDR3, the DNA is TGTGCCAGCAGTTACGCCCCGGGCAGCGGTAAGGGGGAGCAGTTCTTC. Amino acids: CASSYAPGSGKGEQFF.

This sequence joins TRBV15 and TRBJ1-5, with no clear D. The V end was cut by 5 bases, the J end by 10 bases, with 9 bases between. The CDR3 sequence is 11 residues long. Germline V gene data show CDR1 as LNHNV and CDR2 as YYDKDF (reference sequence). CDR3 residues: CATSGTEPQHF. The CDR3 nucleotides are TGTGCCACCAGCGGAACAGAACCCCAGCATTTT.

The chain has TRBV5-1 and TRBJ2-3; D unresolved. In germline, CDR1 is SGHRS, CDR2 YFSETQ. The CDR3 runs to 15 residues. Between the trimmed V and J ends, which lost 4 bases and 3 bases, there was a span of 15 bases. In DNA, the CDR3 is TGCGCCAGCAGCCCCCGATCCTCGTCGACAGATACGCAGTATTTT. Residues: CASSPRSSSTDTQYF.

This clone was seen only a few times. This chain uses TRBV7-9 with TRBJ1-2; 10 bases fit TRBD1. This CDR3 spans 13 amino acids. V shed 4 bases, J shed 5 bases, and the junction held 1 base outside the gene matches. The germline V gene encodes CDR1 SEHNR and CDR2 FQNEAQ (reference sequence). This chain's CDR3 is CASSSDRGYGYTF. In DNA form, the CDR3 reads TGTGCCAGCAGCTCGGACAGGGGGTATGGCTACACCTTC.

This clone showed up just a few times. The gene calls are TRBV7-2 and TRBJ1-1; D remains unclear. Per the germline V gene, CDR1 is SGHTA and CDR2 is FQGNSA. With 3 bases removed from V and 8 bases from J, the gap between germline ends came to 7 bases. The CDR3 is 11 residues long. The CDR3 region is CASSFGREAFF. The DNA for the CDR3 is TGTGCCAGCAGCTTCGGCAGGGAAGCTTTCTTT.

The chain employs TRBV4-2 and TRBJ1-3; the match to TRBD1 covers 7 bases. V dropped 0 bases and J dropped 0; count of bases not matched to a gene: 8. The CDR3 contains 18 residues. In germline, CDR1 is LGHNA, CDR2 YNFKEQ. The CDR3 DNA sequence: TGTGCCAGCAGCCAAGATAGGTCTGGACAGGACTCTGGAAACACCATATATTTT. This encodes CASSQDRSGQDSGNTIYF.

The chain joins TRBV5-4 to TRBJ2-2; 10 nucleotides line up with TRBD2. The V segment lost 4 bases and the J segment 4 bases; nucleotides outside the gene matches: 13. In germline, CDR1 is SGHNT, CDR2 YYREEE (reference sequence). The CDR3 spans 18 residues. CDR3 region: CASSQGGSGRFGTGELFF. In nucleotides, the CDR3 is TGTGCCAGCAGCCAGGGAGGTAGCGGGAGGTTTGGCACCGGGGAGCTGTTTTTT.

V is TRBV5-1 and J is TRBJ1-1, with D perhaps TRBD1 (5 bases). Germline CDR1 SGHRS, CDR2 YFSETQ. V lost 4 bases, J lost 0 bases, and 10 bases lay in between. The CDR3 has 14 amino acids. CDR3 coding DNA: TGCGCCAGCAGCGTAGGGACCGTGAACACTGAAGCTTTCTTT. This codes for CASSVGTVNTEAFF. Full variable domain (outside the CDR3, taken from reference TRBV5-1 and TRBJ1-1): KAGVTQTPRYLIKTRGQQVTLSCSPISGHRSVSWYQQTPGQGLQFLFEYFSETQRNKGNFPGRFSGRQFSNSRSEMNVSTLELGDSALYLCASSVGTVNTEAFFGQGTRLTVV.

For this clone: The identical CDR3 is also encoded by other nucleotide sequences in the sample. The rearrangement links TRBV28 to TRBJ2-7; D is perhaps TRBD1 (6 bases). V lost 1 base and J lost 3, with 13 bases in between. The CDR3 contains 15 residues. CDR1 is MDHEN, CDR2 SYDVKM, per germline. The CDR3 DNA reads TGTGCCAGCAGTTTATATGGGGGCGCCCGCTACGAGCAGTACTTC. This sequence encodes CASSLYGGARYEQYF.

The chain carries TRBV10-3 and TRBJ2-3; D possibly corresponds to TRBD2 (7 bases). V dropped 6 bases and J dropped 1 base, with 26 bases sitting between them. CDR1 ENHRY and CDR2 SYGVKD come from the germline V gene. The CDR3 is 19 amino acids. The CDR3 protein is CAISQGSGSAGARTDTQYF. The CDR3 DNA follows: TGTGCCATCAGCCAGGGGTCGGGGTCCGCGGGAGCCCGCACAGATACGCAGTATTTT.